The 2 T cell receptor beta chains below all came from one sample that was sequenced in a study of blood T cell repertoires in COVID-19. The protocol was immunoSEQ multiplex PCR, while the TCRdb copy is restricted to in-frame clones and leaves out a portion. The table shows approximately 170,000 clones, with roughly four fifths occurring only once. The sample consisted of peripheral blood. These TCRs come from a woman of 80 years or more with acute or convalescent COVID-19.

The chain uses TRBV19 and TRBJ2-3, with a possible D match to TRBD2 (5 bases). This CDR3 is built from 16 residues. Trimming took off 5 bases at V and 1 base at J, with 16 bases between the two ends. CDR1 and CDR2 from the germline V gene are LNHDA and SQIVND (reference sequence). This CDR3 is CASSPRAGVGTDTQYF. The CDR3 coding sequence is TGTGCCAGTAGTCCGCGGGCGGGTGTAGGCACAGATACGCAGTATTTT.

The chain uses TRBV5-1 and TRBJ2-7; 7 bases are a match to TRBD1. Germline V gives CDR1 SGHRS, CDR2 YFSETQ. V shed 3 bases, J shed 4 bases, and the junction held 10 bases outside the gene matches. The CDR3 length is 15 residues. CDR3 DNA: TGCGCCAGCAGCTCGACAGGGAGCGCGAAGTACGAGCAGTACTTC. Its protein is CASSSTGSAKYEQYF. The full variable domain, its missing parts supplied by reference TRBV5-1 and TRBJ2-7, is KAGVTQTPRYLIKTRGQQVTLSCSPISGHRSVSWYQQTPGQGLQFLFEYFSETQRNKGNFPGRFSGRQFSNSRSEMNVSTLELGDSALYLCASSSTGSAKYEQYFGPGTRLTVT.